This T cell receptor beta chain is from a study of identical twins. This clonotype was found many times. No antigen is known for it. The study's findings and limits: Zero-insertion analyses could be partly confounded by invariant MAIT and iNKT cells. Out-of-frame beta sequences exhibited a weaker degree of excess twin sharing.

There are 15 residues in the CDR3. V was clipped by 4 bases and J by 1 base, with 12 bases between them. Each cDNA held unique molecular identifiers, and template switching gave it a universal primer site. MiXCR, applied by TCRdb to the 5' RACE reads, yields one record per CDR3 protein. Found here are around 530,000 distinct CDR3 sequences, around 15% of them singletons; the top ten hold 0.44%. The sample was also linked to a second study, of yellow fever vaccine responses in identical twins.

The sample comprised CD4+ T cells sorted from blood. This sequence was found in a woman between 18 and 29 years old in good health. The chain is built from TRBV12-3 or TRBV12-4 and TRBJ2-3, with a tentative D call TRBD2 (6 bases). CDR3 region: CASSSGTSRTDTQYF. The CDR3 nucleotides are TGTGCCAGCAGTTCCGGGACTTCACGCACAGATACGCAGTATTTT.